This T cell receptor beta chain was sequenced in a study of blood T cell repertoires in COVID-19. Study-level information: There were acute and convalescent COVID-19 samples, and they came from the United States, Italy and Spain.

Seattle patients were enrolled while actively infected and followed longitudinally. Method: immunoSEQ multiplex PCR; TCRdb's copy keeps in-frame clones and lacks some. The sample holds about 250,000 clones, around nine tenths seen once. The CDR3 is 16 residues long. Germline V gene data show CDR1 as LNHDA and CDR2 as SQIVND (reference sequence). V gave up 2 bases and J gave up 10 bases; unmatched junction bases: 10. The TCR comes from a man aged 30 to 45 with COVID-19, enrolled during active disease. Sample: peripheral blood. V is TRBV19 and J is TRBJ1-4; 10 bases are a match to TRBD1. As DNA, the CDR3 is TGTGCCAGTAGTATATCAGGGACAGGGGCCGGAGGAAAACTGTTTTTT. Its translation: CASSISGTGAGGKLFF.